This TCR beta chain derives from a study of T cells in Graves' hyperthyroidism and ophthalmopathy. Study findings and constraints: In validation, the model predicted ophthalmopathy. These predictions came a median roughly 7.1 months before onset.

The CDR3 regions of TCR beta were amplified from RNA transcripts. During a first-round RT-PCR of the TCR CDR3, the HTBI primer set was used. TCRdb used MiXCR to reprocess the multiplex PCR reads, holding one entry per CDR3 protein. In the table there are over 500,000 distinct CDR3 sequences, 15% to 20% of which are singletons. V was cut by 4 bases and J by 0 bases, with 16 bases left in between. The CDR3 spans 17 residues. The germline V gene encodes CDR1 MGHRA and CDR2 YSYEKL. There are a few counts of this clonotype. Antigen: not known. The chain recombines TRBV4-1 with TRBJ1-5; D may be TRBD1 (5 bases). The sequenced material came from blood. The sequence derives from a woman aged 30 to 39 with Graves' ophthalmopathy. The CDR3 here is CASSPRDSKYSNQPQHF. CDR3 nucleotide sequence: TGCGCCAGCAGCCCCCGCGACAGTAAGTATAGCAATCAGCCCCAGCATTTT.